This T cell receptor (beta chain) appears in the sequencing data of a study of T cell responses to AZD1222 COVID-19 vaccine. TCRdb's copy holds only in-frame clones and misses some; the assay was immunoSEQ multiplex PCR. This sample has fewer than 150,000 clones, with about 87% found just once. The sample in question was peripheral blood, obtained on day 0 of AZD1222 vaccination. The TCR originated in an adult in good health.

The CDR3 nucleotides read TGTGCCAGCAGCGTAGTAGGACAGGTTAGCAATCAGCCCCAGCATTTT. Translated: CASSVVGQVSNQPQHF. The V call is TRBV7-7, the J call TRBJ1-5; TRBD1 matches at 7 bases. The trim removed 5 bases at V and 0 bases at J, leaving 7 bases unmatched. Germline V lookup: CDR1 SSHAT, CDR2 FNYEAQ (reference sequence). The CDR3 contains 16 residues.